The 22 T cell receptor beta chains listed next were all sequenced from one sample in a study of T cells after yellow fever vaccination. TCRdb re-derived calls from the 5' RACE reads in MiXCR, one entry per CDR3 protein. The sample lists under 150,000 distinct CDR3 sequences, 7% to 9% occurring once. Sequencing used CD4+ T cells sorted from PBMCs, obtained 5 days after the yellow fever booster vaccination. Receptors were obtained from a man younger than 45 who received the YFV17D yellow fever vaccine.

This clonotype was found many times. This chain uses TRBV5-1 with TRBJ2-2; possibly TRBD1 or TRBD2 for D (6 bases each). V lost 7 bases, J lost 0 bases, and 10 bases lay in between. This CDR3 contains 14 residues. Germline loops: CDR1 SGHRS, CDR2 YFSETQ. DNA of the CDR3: TGCGCCAGCGGGGGCGGGGCGAACACCGGGGAGCTGTTTTTT. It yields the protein CASGGGANTGELFF.

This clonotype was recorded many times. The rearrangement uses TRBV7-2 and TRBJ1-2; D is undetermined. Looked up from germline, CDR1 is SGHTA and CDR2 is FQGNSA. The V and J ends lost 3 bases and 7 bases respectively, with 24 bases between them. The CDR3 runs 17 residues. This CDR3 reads CASSLVGLNTGDGGYTF. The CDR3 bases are TGTGCCAGCAGCTTGGTCGGACTCAATACCGGGGATGGTGGCTACACCTTC. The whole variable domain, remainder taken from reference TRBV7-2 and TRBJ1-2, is GAGVSQSPSNKVTEKGKDVELRCDPISGHTALYWYRQSLGQGLEFLIYFQGNSAPDKSGLPSDRFSAERTGGSVSTLTIQRTQQEDSAVYLCASSLVGLNTGDGGYTFGSGTRLTVV.

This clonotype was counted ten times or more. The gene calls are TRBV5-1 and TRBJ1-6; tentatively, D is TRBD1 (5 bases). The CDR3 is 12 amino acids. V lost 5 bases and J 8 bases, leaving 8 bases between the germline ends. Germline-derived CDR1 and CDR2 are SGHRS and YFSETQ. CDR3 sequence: CASRTGDSPLHF. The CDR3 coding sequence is TGCGCCAGCAGGACGGGGGATTCACCCCTCCACTTT.

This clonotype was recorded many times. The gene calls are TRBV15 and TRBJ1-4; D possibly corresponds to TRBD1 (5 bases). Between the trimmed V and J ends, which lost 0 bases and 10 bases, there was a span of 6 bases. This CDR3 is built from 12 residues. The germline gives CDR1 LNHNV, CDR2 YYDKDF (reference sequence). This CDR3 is CATSREGAKLFF. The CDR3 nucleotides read TGTGCCACCAGCAGAGAAGGGGCAAAACTGTTTTTT.

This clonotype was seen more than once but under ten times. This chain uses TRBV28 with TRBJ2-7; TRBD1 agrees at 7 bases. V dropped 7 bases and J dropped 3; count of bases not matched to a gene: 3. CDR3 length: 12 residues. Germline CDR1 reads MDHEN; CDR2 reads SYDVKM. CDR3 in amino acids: CASNRGNYEQYF. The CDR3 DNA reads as TGTGCCAGCAACAGGGGCAACTACGAGCAGTACTTC.

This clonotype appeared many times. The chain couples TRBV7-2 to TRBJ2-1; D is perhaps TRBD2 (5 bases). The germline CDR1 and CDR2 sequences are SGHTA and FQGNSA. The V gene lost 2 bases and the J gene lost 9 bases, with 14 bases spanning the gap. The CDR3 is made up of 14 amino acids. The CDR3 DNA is TGTGCCAGCAGCTTACAAGGTAGCGATCGTGAGCAGTTCTTC. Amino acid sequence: CASSLQGSDREQFF. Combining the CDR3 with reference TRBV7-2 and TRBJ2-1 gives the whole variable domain GAGVSQSPSNKVTEKGKDVELRCDPISGHTALYWYRQSLGQGLEFLIYFQGNSAPDKSGLPSDRFSAERTGGSVSTLTIQRTQQEDSAVYLCASSLQGSDREQFFGPGTRLTVL.

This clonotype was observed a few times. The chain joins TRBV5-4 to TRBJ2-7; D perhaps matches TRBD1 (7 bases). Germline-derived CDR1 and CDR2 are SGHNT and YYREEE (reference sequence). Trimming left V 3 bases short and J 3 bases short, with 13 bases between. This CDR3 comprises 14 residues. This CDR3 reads CASSSQGGSYEQYF. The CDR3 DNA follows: TGTGCCAGCAGCTCGCAGGGGGGAAGCTACGAGCAGTACTTC.

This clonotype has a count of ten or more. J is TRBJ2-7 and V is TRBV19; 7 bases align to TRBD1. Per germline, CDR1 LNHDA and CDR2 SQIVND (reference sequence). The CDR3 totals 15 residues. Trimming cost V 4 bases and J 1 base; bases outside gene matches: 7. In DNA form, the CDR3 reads TGTGCCAGTAGTAGCGGACAGGCCAGTTCCTACGAGCAGTACTTC. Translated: CASSSGQASSYEQYF. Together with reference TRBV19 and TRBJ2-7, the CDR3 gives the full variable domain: DGGITQSPKYLFRKEGQNVTLSCEQNLNHDAMYWYRQDPGQGLRLIYYSQIVNDFQKGDIAEGYSVSREKKESFPLTVTSAQKNPTAFYLCASSSGQASSYEQYFGPGTRLTVT.

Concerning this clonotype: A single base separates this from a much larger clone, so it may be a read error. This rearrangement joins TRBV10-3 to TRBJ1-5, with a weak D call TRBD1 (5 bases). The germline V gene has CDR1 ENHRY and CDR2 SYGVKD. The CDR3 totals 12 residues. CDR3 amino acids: CATTDSNQPRHF. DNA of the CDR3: TGTGCCACGACAGATAGCAATCAGCCCCGGCATTTT.

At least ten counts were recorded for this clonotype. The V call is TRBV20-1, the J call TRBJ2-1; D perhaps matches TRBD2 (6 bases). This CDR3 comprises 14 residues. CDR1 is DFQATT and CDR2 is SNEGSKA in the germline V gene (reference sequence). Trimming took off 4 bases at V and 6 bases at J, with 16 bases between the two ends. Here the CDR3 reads CSAIQPGATNEQFF. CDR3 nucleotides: TGCAGTGCTATCCAGCCGGGAGCCACCAATGAGCAGTTCTTC.

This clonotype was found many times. The CDR3 DNA follows: TGTGCCAGCAGCCAAGCTAGCGGGAGCTCCTACGAGCAGTACTTC. Its translation: CASSQASGSSYEQYF. J is TRBJ2-7 and V is TRBV14; 10 bases are shared with TRBD2. Trimming cost V 1 base and J 0 bases; bases outside gene matches: 0. The CDR3 extends over 15 amino acids. CDR1 is SGHDN, CDR2 FVKESK, per germline.

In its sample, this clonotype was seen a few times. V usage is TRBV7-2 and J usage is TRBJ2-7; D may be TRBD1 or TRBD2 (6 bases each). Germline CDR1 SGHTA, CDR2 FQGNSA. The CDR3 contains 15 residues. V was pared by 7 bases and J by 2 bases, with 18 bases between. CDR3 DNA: TGTGCCAGCACCCCCCTTTCGGGGGCAGCCTACGAGCAGTACTTC. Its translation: CASTPLSGAAYEQYF.

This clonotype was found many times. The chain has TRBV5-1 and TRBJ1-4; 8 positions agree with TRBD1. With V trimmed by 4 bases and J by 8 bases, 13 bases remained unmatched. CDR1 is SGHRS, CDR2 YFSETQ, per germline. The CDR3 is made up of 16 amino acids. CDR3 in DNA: TGCGCCAGCAGCATTAGGGAGACAGGGGCAAACGAAAAACTGTTTTTT. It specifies CASSIRETGANEKLFF. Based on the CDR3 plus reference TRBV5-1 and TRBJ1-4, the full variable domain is KAGVTQTPRYLIKTRGQQVTLSCSPISGHRSVSWYQQTPGQGLQFLFEYFSETQRNKGNFPGRFSGRQFSNSRSEMNVSTLELGDSALYLCASSIRETGANEKLFFGSGTQLSVL.

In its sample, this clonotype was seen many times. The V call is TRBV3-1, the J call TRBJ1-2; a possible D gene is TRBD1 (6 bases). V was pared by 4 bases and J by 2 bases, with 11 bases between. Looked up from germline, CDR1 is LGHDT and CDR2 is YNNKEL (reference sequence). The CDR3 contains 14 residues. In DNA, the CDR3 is TGTGCCAGCAGCCGCCAGAGGGGGAACTATGGCTACACCTTC. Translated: CASSRQRGNYGYTF.

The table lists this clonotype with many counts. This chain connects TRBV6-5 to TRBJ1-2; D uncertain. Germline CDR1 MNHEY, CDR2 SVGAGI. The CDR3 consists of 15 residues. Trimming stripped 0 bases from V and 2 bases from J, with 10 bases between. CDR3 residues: CASSYSRGINYGYTF. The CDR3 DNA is TGTGCCAGCAGTTACTCGAGAGGAATCAACTATGGCTACACCTTC.

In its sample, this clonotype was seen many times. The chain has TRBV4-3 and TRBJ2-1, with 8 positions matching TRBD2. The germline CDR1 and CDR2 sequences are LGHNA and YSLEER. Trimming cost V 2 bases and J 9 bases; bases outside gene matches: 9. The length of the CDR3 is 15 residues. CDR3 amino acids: CASSQPGLGRTEQFF. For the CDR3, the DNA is TGCGCCAGCAGCCAACCGGGACTAGGTCGGACTGAGCAGTTCTTC.

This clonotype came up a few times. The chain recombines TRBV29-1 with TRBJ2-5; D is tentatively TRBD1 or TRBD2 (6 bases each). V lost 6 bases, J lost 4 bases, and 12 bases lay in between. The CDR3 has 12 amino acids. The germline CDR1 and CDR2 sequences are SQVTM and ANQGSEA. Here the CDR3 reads CSVGTGAETQYF. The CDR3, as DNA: TGCAGCGTCGGCACGGGGGCAGAGACCCAGTACTTC. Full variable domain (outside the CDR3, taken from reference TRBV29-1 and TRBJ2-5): SAVISQKPSRDICQRGTSLTIQCQVDSQVTMMFWYRQQPGQSLTLIATANQGSEATYESGFVIDKFPISRPNLTFSTLTVSNMSPEDSSIYLCSVGTGAETQYFGPGTRLLVL.

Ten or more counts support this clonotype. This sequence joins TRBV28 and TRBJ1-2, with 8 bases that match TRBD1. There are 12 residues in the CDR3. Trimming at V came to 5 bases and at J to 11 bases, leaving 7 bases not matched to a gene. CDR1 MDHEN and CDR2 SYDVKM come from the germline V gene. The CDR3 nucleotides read TGTGCCAGCAGTCCACCGACAGGGGTTTACACCTTC. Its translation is CASSPPTGVYTF.

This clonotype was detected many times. Here the CDR3 reads CASSFSQGARSTF. The CDR3 DNA reads as TGTGCCAGCAGCTTCTCACAGGGGGCGCGGAGCACCTTC. The chain couples TRBV5-6 to TRBJ1-2; 9 bases align to TRBD1. The J segment lost 13 bases and the V segment lost 2 bases, leaving 9 bases of the junction unmatched. CDR1 and CDR2 (germline): SGHDT, YYEEEE. This CDR3 spans 13 amino acids.

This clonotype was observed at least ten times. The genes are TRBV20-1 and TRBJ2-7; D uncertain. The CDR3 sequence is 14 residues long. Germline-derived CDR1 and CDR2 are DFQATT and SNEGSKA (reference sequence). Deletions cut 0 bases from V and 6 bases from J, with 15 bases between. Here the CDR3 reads CSARDLGRSREQYF. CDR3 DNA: TGCAGTGCTAGAGATCTTGGCCGGTCCCGCGAGCAGTACTTC.

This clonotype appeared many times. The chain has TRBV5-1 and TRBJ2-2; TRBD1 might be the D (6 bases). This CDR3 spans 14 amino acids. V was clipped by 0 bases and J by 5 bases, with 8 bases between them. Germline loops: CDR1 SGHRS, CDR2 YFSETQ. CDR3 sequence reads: CASSLAQGTGELFF. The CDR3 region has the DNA TGCGCCAGCAGCTTGGCGCAGGGGACCGGGGAGCTGTTTTTT. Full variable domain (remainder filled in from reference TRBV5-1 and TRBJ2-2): KAGVTQTPRYLIKTRGQQVTLSCSPISGHRSVSWYQQTPGQGLQFLFEYFSETQRNKGNFPGRFSGRQFSNSRSEMNVSTLELGDSALYLCASSLAQGTGELFFGEGSRLTVL.

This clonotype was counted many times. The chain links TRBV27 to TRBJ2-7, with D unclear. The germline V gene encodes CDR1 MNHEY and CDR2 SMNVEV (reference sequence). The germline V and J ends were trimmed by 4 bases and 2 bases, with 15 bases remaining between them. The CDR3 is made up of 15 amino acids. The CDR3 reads CASSSEHDTTYEQYF. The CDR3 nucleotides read TGTGCCAGCAGTTCCGAGCACGATACCACCTACGAGCAGTACTTC.